A single T cell receptor (beta chain) is shown here with its context. The target antigen is unknown. Each CDR3 protein is one row after TCRdb ran MiXCR on the 5' RACE reads. The profile shows around 470,000 distinct CDR3 sequences, 20% of them singletons. The sample comes from a study of T-cell memory formation after mild COVID-19. Study information: Among the donors, TCR clusters were largely specific to each donor.

Overall study results and limits: Researchers could not confirm that second-wave clones peaking on day 37 targeted SARS-CoV-2. Contracting CD4+ clones sat mainly in CM and EM; CD8+ in EMRA. Detection of some responders pre-infection suggested pre-existing cross-reactive memory T cells participated.

Sequenced sample: PBMCs or a T cell subset sorted from them (not recorded which). The sequence was obtained from an adult woman who had mild COVID-19 (a few samples of this study predate the infection). Cell type and time point are not known.

Written as DNA, the CDR3 is TGCAGTGCTAGAGAGAGGAGGTGGCCCTCAGATACGCAGTATTTT. Translated, it gives CSARERRWPSDTQYF. The chain uses TRBV20-1 and TRBJ2-3; D perhaps matches TRBD2 (5 bases). Trimming removed 0 bases from V and 4 bases from J, with 14 bases in between. CDR3 length: 15 residues. The germline CDR1 and CDR2 sequences are DFQATT and SNEGSKA (reference sequence).